The 30 T cell receptor beta chains listed next were all sequenced from one sample in a study of blood T cell repertoires in COVID-19. Only in-frame clones appear in the TCRdb table, and some are missing; sequencing was by immunoSEQ multiplex PCR. The sample records approximately 53,000 clones, roughly 82% being singletons. The sequenced material came from peripheral blood. These receptors all come from a woman aged 60-70 years with acute or convalescent COVID-19.

This clone was seen more than once but under ten times. V gene TRBV14 combines with J gene TRBJ1-2; D uncertain. This CDR3 comprises 14 residues. Germline V gives CDR1 SGHDN, CDR2 FVKESK. The germline V and J ends were trimmed by 1 base and 0 bases, with 6 bases remaining between them. CDR3 amino acids: CASSQALANYGYTF. For the CDR3, the DNA is TGTGCCAGCAGCCAAGCCTTAGCTAACTATGGCTACACCTTC.

In its sample, this clone was seen once. V and J are TRBV10-3 and TRBJ1-6; D not resolved. The germline gives CDR1 ENHRY, CDR2 SYGVKD. With 7 bases removed from V and 0 bases from J, the gap between germline ends came to 10 bases. This CDR3 has 15 residues. CDR3 DNA sequence: TGTGCCATCAACGATGGCAACTCCTATAATTCACCCCTCCACTTT. This translates into CAINDGNSYNSPLHF.

The chain joins TRBV15 to TRBJ2-5; no reliable D call. The germline V gene has CDR1 LNHNV and CDR2 YYDKDF (reference sequence). Trimming removed 0 bases at V and 5 bases at J, with 13 bases between. CDR3 length: 15 amino acids. CDR3 loop: CATSRDRIQAETQYF. The CDR3 DNA sequence: TGTGCCACCAGCAGAGATAGGATCCAGGCGGAGACCCAGTACTTC.

The V call is TRBV5-1, the J call TRBJ2-5; maybe TRBD2 (6 bases). Trimming shortened V by 0 bases and J by 4 bases, and 10 bases separated the two germline ends. The CDR3 is 14 amino acids. Germline CDR1 is SGHRS and CDR2 is YFSETQ. In DNA, the CDR3 is TGCGCCAGCAGCTTGGCCTGGGGAGGAGAGACCCAGTACTTC. It encodes CASSLAWGGETQYF.

The chain uses TRBV18 and TRBJ2-7, with TRBD2 matching over 10 bases. V gave up 2 bases and J gave up 0 bases; unmatched junction bases: 4. From germline, CDR1 is KGHSH and CDR2 LQKENI. The CDR3 loop spans 16 amino acids. CDR3 DNA sequence: TGTGCCAGCTCACCATTTTCTAGCGGGGGCTCCTACGAGCAGTACTTC. It encodes CASSPFSSGGSYEQYF.

The chain combines TRBV6-1 with TRBJ2-3, with TRBD2 matching 9 bases. The CDR3 length is 19 residues. CDR1 and CDR2 (germline): MNHNS, SASEGT. Germline trimming cut 2 bases from V and 3 bases from J; bases unmatched to any gene: 15. CDR3 in DNA: TGTGCCAGCAGTGAAATTGGTCATGGCGGGGGGGCCGTTACAGATACGCAGTATTTT. Amino acids: CASSEIGHGGGAVTDTQYF.

This chain joins TRBV7-2 and TRBJ1-6; no clear D gene. The CDR3 extends over 15 amino acids. Germline V gives CDR1 SGHTA, CDR2 FQGNSA. V was cut by 1 base and J by 7 bases, with 11 bases left in between. CDR3 nucleotides: TGTGCCAGCAGCTTAGTGCTTTCGAGGAATTCACCCCTCCACTTT. It translates to CASSLVLSRNSPLHF. The full variable domain, rest sourced from reference TRBV7-2 and TRBJ1-6, is GAGVSQSPSNKVTEKGKDVELRCDPISGHTALYWYRQSLGQGLEFLIYFQGNSAPDKSGLPSDRFSAERTGGSVSTLTIQRTQQEDSAVYLCASSLVLSRNSPLHFGNGTRLTVT.

The gene calls are TRBV9 and TRBJ2-7; TRBD2 matches 8 bases. Germline CDR1 SGDLS, CDR2 YYNGEE. The CDR3 length is 15 residues. Trimming cost V 2 bases and J 3 bases; bases outside gene matches: 7. This CDR3 is CASSVGLAGVYEQYF. The CDR3, as DNA: TGTGCCAGCAGCGTCGGTCTAGCGGGCGTCTACGAGCAGTACTTC.

This clone was seen once. The rearrangement links TRBV12-3 or TRBV12-4 to TRBJ1-5; D gene ambiguous. Trimming shortened V by 6 bases and J by 5 bases, and 8 bases separated the two germline ends. CDR3 length: 12 amino acids. CDR3 DNA sequence: TGTGCCAGCAGCCTCTTCCATCAGCCCCAGCATTTT. It translates to CASSLFHQPQHF.

CDR3 loop: CAWSKGQEKGYSYNSPLHF. The CDR3 DNA reads TGTGCCTGGAGTAAAGGACAAGAAAAAGGCTACTCCTATAATTCACCCCTCCACTTT. The chain uses TRBV30 and TRBJ1-6; D possibly corresponds to TRBD1 (5 bases). Trimming pared 2 bases from V and 0 bases from J, leaving 20 bases between. Germline-derived CDR1 and CDR2 are GTSNPN and SVGIG (reference sequence). The length of the CDR3 is 19 residues.

This rearrangement joins TRBV6-4 to TRBJ2-3; 9 nucleotides line up with TRBD1. The J segment lost 5 bases and the V segment lost 0 bases, leaving 3 bases of the junction unmatched. Germline V gene data show CDR1 as MRHNA and CDR2 as SNTAGT. The length of the CDR3 is 15 residues. This CDR3 reads CASSDSTGGKDTQYF. CDR3 coding DNA: TGTGCCAGCAGTGACTCAACAGGGGGCAAAGATACGCAGTATTTT.

This chain uses TRBV3-1 (or the pseudogene TRBV3-2) with TRBJ2-2, with 11 bases aligning to TRBD1. The germline CDR1 and CDR2 sequences are LGHDT and YNNKEL (reference sequence). The junction had 10 bases not matched to a gene; V was cut back by 4 bases and J by 6 bases. The CDR3 is 17 amino acids. The DNA for the CDR3 is TGTGCCAGCAGCCCCGTACTTGGACAGGGGGCGTCCGGGGAGCTGTTTTTT. It codes for CASSPVLGQGASGELFF.

This clone was seen more than once but under ten times. The V and J genes are TRBV21-1 and TRBJ1-5. TRBV21-1 corresponds to a pseudogene. The CDR3 runs 16 residues. The DNA for the CDR3 is TGTGCCAGCAGCAAAGCTAACGCACGGAGCAATCAGCCCCAGCATTTT. It encodes CASSKANARSNQPQHF.

The CDR3 is CASSPRDSDEKLFF. The DNA for the CDR3 is TGTGCCAGCTCACCACGGGACAGCGATGAAAAACTGTTTTTT. This chain connects TRBV18 to TRBJ1-4, with 7 bases fitting TRBD1. Losses at the gene ends were 1 base for V and 6 bases for J; bases not matched to a gene: 2. Germline lookup yields CDR1 KGHSH and CDR2 LQKENI. The CDR3 is 14 residues long.

This clone was recorded once. V and J are TRBV7-8 and TRBJ2-4, with 7 bases lining up with TRBD2. The CDR3 loop spans 16 amino acids. Germline V gene lookup returns CDR1 SGHVS and CDR2 FQNEAQ. After removal of 4 bases from V and 2 bases from J, the junction contained 8 bases not matched to a gene. CDR3 sequence reads: CASSSQRGTTKNIQYF. The CDR3 DNA follows: TGTGCCAGCAGCTCCCAGCGGGGAACTACCAAAAACATTCAGTACTTC.

This sequence joins TRBV28 and TRBJ1-2, with 8 bases matching TRBD1. The CDR3 sequence is 14 residues long. Trimming at V came to 3 bases and at J to 5 bases, leaving 5 bases not matched to a gene. From germline, CDR1 is MDHEN and CDR2 SYDVKM. This chain's CDR3 is CASSFVQGAYGYTF. CDR3 in DNA: TGTGCCAGCAGTTTCGTCCAGGGGGCATATGGCTACACCTTC.

This chain links TRBV3-1 (or the pseudogene TRBV3-2) with TRBJ1-3; D call uncertain. Germline CDR1 is LGHDT and CDR2 is YNNKEL (reference sequence). The ends were cut back, 5 bases at V and 0 bases at J, with 11 bases in the middle. This CDR3 comprises 15 residues. CDR3 in DNA: TGTGCCAGCAGCTATGAGAGGATCTCTGGAAACACCATATATTTT. It translates to CASSYERISGNTIYF.

This clone appeared a few times. The chain is built from TRBV19 and TRBJ2-2, with 7 bases lining up with TRBD2. CDR3 length: 15 residues. The ends lost 2 bases at V and 4 bases at J; junction bases unmatched: 4. CDR1 and CDR2 from the germline V gene are LNHDA and SQIVND (reference sequence). As DNA, the CDR3 is TGTGCCAGTAGTATATCTCGCGGGAGCACCGGGGAGCTGTTTTTT. It yields the protein CASSISRGSTGELFF. The full variable domain, with the rest looked up from reference TRBV19 and TRBJ2-2, is DGGITQSPKYLFRKEGQNVTLSCEQNLNHDAMYWYRQDPGQGLRLIYYSQIVNDFQKGDIAEGYSVSREKKESFPLTVTSAQKNPTAFYLCASSISRGSTGELFFGEGSRLTVL.

This chain links TRBV10-3 with TRBJ1-1; no clear D gene. The germline V gene has CDR1 ENHRY and CDR2 SYGVKD. V was trimmed by 3 bases and J by 1 base, leaving 6 bases between them. CDR3 length equals 13 residues. The CDR3, as DNA: TGTGCCATCAGTGATGAGCAGAACACTGAAGCTTTCTTT. It codes for CAISDEQNTEAFF.

This chain joins TRBV2 and TRBJ2-3; D uncertain. The V end lost 7 bases, the J end lost 0 bases, and 11 bases lay between the germline ends. Germline V gives CDR1 SNHLY, CDR2 FYNNEI. The CDR3 is made up of 14 amino acids. CDR3 protein: CASKNSYSTDTQYF. CDR3 DNA sequence: TGTGCCAGCAAGAACAGCTATAGCACAGATACGCAGTATTTT.

This chain uses TRBV28 with TRBJ1-2, with 8 bases matching TRBD1. The CDR3 is 15 amino acids. V was clipped by 5 bases and J by 4 bases; unmatched bases: 9. The V gene's germline CDR1 is MDHEN and CDR2 SYDVKM. The CDR3 region has the DNA TGTGCCAGCAGTACTAGACAGGGGACCGTCTATGGCTACACCTTC. Protein sequence: CASSTRQGTVYGYTF.

This clone is a singleton in its sample. CDR3 nucleotide sequence: TGTGCCAGCAGCCCCGCGGGACTAGCGTTTTACGAGCAGTACTTC. The encoded protein is CASSPAGLAFYEQYF. V gene TRBV3-1 (or the pseudogene TRBV3-2) combines with J gene TRBJ2-7; 10 bases line up with TRBD2. In germline, CDR1 is LGHDT, CDR2 YNNKEL (reference sequence). CDR3 length: 15 amino acids. V lost 4 bases to trimming and J lost 4 bases; unmatched junction nucleotides: 7.

J is TRBJ2-5 and V is TRBV27, with D maybe TRBD2 (6 bases). Germline lookup yields CDR1 MNHEY and CDR2 SMNVEV (reference sequence). This CDR3 region has 14 residues. V dropped 6 bases and J dropped 6 bases, with 17 bases sitting between them. CDR3 in amino acids: CASRNPGSTKTQYF. The CDR3 nucleotides are TGTGCCAGCAGAAATCCCGGGAGTACGAAGACCCAGTACTTC.

V usage is TRBV12-3 or TRBV12-4 and J usage is TRBJ1-1; 8 bases map to TRBD1. CDR3 length: 13 amino acids. The J segment lost 7 bases and the V segment lost 3 bases, leaving 4 bases of the junction unmatched. This CDR3 is CASSFRDRYEAFF. In DNA, the CDR3 is TGTGCCAGCAGTTTCCGGGACAGGTATGAAGCTTTCTTT.

J is TRBJ1-6 and V is TRBV11-2; unclear D gene. CDR3 length: 12 residues. The germline V gene has CDR1 SGHAT and CDR2 FQNNGV. V was pared by 5 bases and J by 9 bases, with 8 bases between. The CDR3 region has the DNA TGTGCCAGCAGCGCGGGCGGTTCACCCCTCCACTTT. It translates to CASSAGGSPLHF.

The genes are TRBV13 and TRBJ2-1; 7 nucleotides agree with TRBD2. With 6 bases clipped from V and 4 bases from J, the junction kept 9 bases outside the gene matches. This CDR3 is built from 15 residues. CDR1 PRHDT and CDR2 FYEKMQ come from the germline V gene (reference sequence). This CDR3 is CASRRSGTGYNEQFF. The CDR3 nucleotides are TGTGCCAGCAGACGGAGCGGGACTGGTTACAATGAGCAGTTCTTC.

Here the CDR3 DNA reads TGTGCCAGCAGCCCGACGGGGAGGGCTTTCTTT. Translated: CASSPTGRAFF. This rearrangement joins TRBV2 to TRBJ1-1, with D unresolved. This CDR3 comprises 11 residues. V shed 6 bases and J shed 11 bases, with 13 bases lying between them. Germline CDR1 and CDR2: SNHLY and FYNNEI. Full variable domain (missing parts from reference TRBV2 and TRBJ1-1): EPEVTQTPSHQVTQMGQEVILRCVPISNHLYFYWYRQILGQKVEFLVSFYNNEISEKSEIFDDQFSVERPDGSNFTLKIRSTKLEDSAMYFCASSPTGRAFFGQGTRLTVV.

V and J are TRBV7-9 and TRBJ2-1, with D uncertain. Per germline, CDR1 SEHNR and CDR2 FQNEAQ (reference sequence). CDR3 length: 14 residues. Trimming removed 1 base from V and 7 bases from J, with 11 bases in between. CDR3 residues: CASSLVLGENEQFF. The CDR3 DNA is TGTGCCAGCAGCTTAGTTTTGGGCGAAAATGAGCAGTTCTTC. Based on the CDR3 plus reference TRBV7-9 and TRBJ2-1, the full variable domain is DTGVSQNPRHKITKRGQNVTFRCDPISEHNRLYWYRQTLGQGPEFLTYFQNEAQLEKSRLLSDRFSAERPKGSFSTLEIQRTEQGDSAMYLCASSLVLGENEQFFGPGTRLTVL.

V gene TRBV28 combines with J gene TRBJ2-7; 7 bases align to TRBD2. The J segment lost 2 bases and the V segment lost 2 bases, leaving 12 bases of the junction unmatched. The germline CDR1 and CDR2 sequences are MDHEN and SYDVKM. The CDR3 is 17 amino acids. This CDR3 is CASSLAGGSHFTYEQYF. The DNA for the CDR3 is TGTGCCAGCAGTTTAGCAGGCGGGAGCCATTTCACCTACGAGCAGTACTTC. Using reference TRBV28 and TRBJ2-7 for the parts outside the CDR3, the full variable domain is DVKVTQSSRYLVKRTGEKVFLECVQDMDHENMFWYRQDPGLGLRLIYFSYDVKMKEKGDIPEGYSVSREKKERFSLILESASTNQTSMYLCASSLAGGSHFTYEQYFGPGTRLTVT.

The CDR3 here is CAIKPSGRPDNEQFF. CDR3 bases: TGTGCCATCAAGCCTAGCGGGCGTCCTGACAATGAGCAGTTCTTC. The chain links TRBV10-3 to TRBJ2-1; 8 bases match TRBD2. This CDR3 has 15 amino acids. The V and J ends lost 7 bases and 5 bases, in that order; junction bases with no gene match: 10. The germline gives CDR1 ENHRY, CDR2 SYGVKD.